The T cell receptor beta chain under discussion was sequenced for a study of beta chain features in type 1 diabetes. Turning to the study itself: Analysis included 100 million to 110 million sorted cells drawn from all samples.

In the case of this clone: Other nucleotide sequences in the sample specify the same CDR3.

CDR1 is SGHRS and CDR2 is YFSETQ in the germline V gene. The V gene end was trimmed by 0 bases and the J gene end by 2 bases; junction bases not matched to a gene: 1. The CDR3 is made up of 15 amino acids. cDNA synthesis used the whole RNA isolate, giving expressed TCRB sequences. The protocol was immunoSEQ multiplex PCR, while the TCRdb copy is restricted to in-frame clones and leaves out a portion. The sample lists about 900,000 clones; about a sixth were seen once. This clonotype originated in a woman aged 18-29 years in good health. The chain combines TRBV5-1 with TRBJ2-3, with 9 bases aligning to TRBD2. Sequencing input: naive CD4+ T cells from blood. The CDR3 region has the DNA TGCGCCAGCAGCTTGGGACTAGCGGTCACAGATACGCAGTATTTT. Its translation is CASSLGLAVTDTQYF.